This T cell receptor (beta chain) was profiled in a study of cytomegalovirus exposure and HLA in healthy donors (dated by TCRdb to the late 2010s). About the investigation overall: In an earlier analysis of fewer than 750 of the donors, 250 to 350 Gb of sequence data and some 120 million unique TCR beta sequences from about 180 million T cells were reported. An early release covering just under 650 HLA-typed donors comprised about 310 gigabases of sequencing data and some 79 million unique TCR sequences. The genetic ancestry cluster associated with self-reported Caucasian donors included about 81% of the roughly 380 genotyped donors. The study aimed to test whether signatures of past pathogen exposure could be identified by cataloging public T cell receptors. The T cell repertoires of around 670 subjects were profiled by immunosequencing and related to cytomegalovirus serostatus. A separate validation cohort of over a hundred different subjects was used in addition to the approximately 670-subject first cohort. High-throughput TCR immunosequencing, statistical association of individual TCRs with disease status, and machine learning were combined to predict cytomegalovirus infection status. To study patterns of TCR occurrence, a later analysis re-analyzed previously published TCR beta repertoires from 650 to 750 donors and added high-resolution HLA genotyping. In the later analysis, no new phenotypic data were used to find candidate immune exposures; instead, reliance was placed on TCR beta sequences and their occurrence across donors. In an earlier analysis of roughly 540 of the donors, high-throughput TCR beta sequencing was used to judge whether each TCR beta V gene segment behaved as functional or pseudogenic. Donor age, sex, ethnicity and CMV serostatus were compiled together with the repertoire data. Genome-wide SNP genotypes for about 55% of the roughly 670 donors were used in a later genetic analysis, which treated that subset as a discovery cohort. Every repertoire in the discovery cohort had been generated on one and the same sequencing platform. Both class I and class II loci were covered by HLA typing, at four-digit resolution. Typing coverage varied by locus: about 620-640 donors for A, B, C, DRB1 and DQB1; roughly 510 for DQA1; some 610 for DPA1; approximately 470 for DPB1. Four to six DR-DQ haplotypes were handled as single units for association and clustering, since linkage in the cohort was strong. Among some 410 genotyped donors of the cohort, an average of 235,054 unique TCR beta nucleotide sequences were sequenced per donor, approximately 20% of them non-productive. What the study reported, not specific to this receptor: A later analysis reported that several top co-occurrence clusters appeared linked to parvovirus B19, influenza, CMV and Epstein-Barr virus. Specific HLA alleles were associated with over 15,000 TCR beta sequences at a false discovery rate of 0.05 in a later analysis. When HLA alleles, especially DR and DQ, strongly co-occurred, TCR associations were difficult to assign to individual alleles. According to a later genetic analysis, donors in an Asian-associated ancestry cluster had fewer N-insertions in productive TCRs than the approximately 630-donor mean. The cohort was sequenced for TCR beta chains only, and without alpha or paired-chain data the features that could be detected were limited. The only immune exposure information available for the cohort was CMV serostatus. In an earlier analysis of about 600 of the donors, most TCR beta V segments appeared in productive rearrangements about 87% or about 30% of the time, broadly matching IMGT annotations. Over 15 rarely observed V segments, including chromosome 9 orphons, were excluded from the earlier analysis of some 590 of the donors because counts were too low. A cluster of highly shared sequence variants was judged likely to represent a technical artifact of the sequencing pipeline. Cytomegalovirus status was reported to be diagnosed by the classifier with high specificity and sensitivity in both the original and validation cohorts. In vitro tests confirmed that three of the cytomegalovirus-associated TCR beta chains recognize cytomegalovirus antigens. The presence/absence analyses assumed that sequencing depth was roughly uniform across donors, and that assumption may not be true. Across donors, most TCR sequences were observed very rarely, whereas some public TCRs were present in many individuals. A further reported finding was that TCR beta sequences accurately predicted the HLA-A and HLA-B alleles for most subjects in the first cohort. It was suggested by the authors that the approach could potentially be generalized to other disease states and immunological phenotypes. In the study, around 160 TCR beta chains were listed as associated with cytomegalovirus. Linkage disequilibrium might explain the correlated functional status among segregating V segments, but an unknown experimental factor could not be ruled out. Because HLA typing was unavailable for some donors at each locus, only the typed subset was used in association tests. According to a later analysis, most CMV-associated TCR beta chains appeared to be HLA-restricted, and the HLA associations seemed to be driven largely by CMV exposure. In a later genetic analysis, a missense DCLRE1C variant was associated with V-gene and J-gene trimming of TCR beta chains, and the association was replicated in an independent cohort. In a later analysis, HLA-associated TCR beta chains showed more clonal expansion and lower generation probabilities than non-associated chains that were equally common. In a later analysis, the rate of TCR association differed among HLA loci, with DRB1 alleles having the most associated TCRs and HLA-C alleles having the fewest.

For this clone: No cognate antigen has been identified for it. Per-nucleotide qualities are absent, and no much larger clonotype sits a single base away.

Library preparation used the immunoSEQ multiplex PCR assay. The multiplex PCR relied on a mix of 60 forward primers for TCR Vbeta segments and 13 reverse primers for TCR Jbeta segments. Amplification of the CDR3 region of rearranged TCR beta genes was performed with a multiplex PCR assay on genomic DNA. Amplified TCR beta libraries were sequenced as 87-base-pair reads on the Illumina HiSeq System. The study's own analysis went as follows. A later analysis tallied around 80 million unique TCR beta chains across the roughly 610 repertoires, and about 10 million of those chains were shared by two or more donors. To remove PCR and sequencing errors, raw reads were error-corrected and collapsed into unique sequences using a nearest-neighbor algorithm that merged closely related sequences. CDR3 sequences were aligned to IMGT reference sequences to assign V, D and J gene segments. Each retained sequence needed at least a six-nucleotide match to both a V gene segment and a J gene segment. Rearrangements were called productive when the CDR3 lacked stop codons and stayed in frame with V and J; all others were non-productive. CDR3 was defined according to IMGT convention as the region running from the second conserved V-encoded cysteine to the conserved J-encoded phenylalanine. In an earlier analysis of around 600 of the donors, sequences lacking an unambiguous match to a single V gene segment were excluded. In an earlier analysis of a few hundred of the donors, a V segment was called functional when productive rearrangements were above 56.7%, and segregating when the standard deviation between donors exceeded 5%. To diagnose cytomegalovirus status from the catalog of TCR beta chain sequences, a statistical classification framework was built. A later analysis assigned V and J genes by comparing TCR nucleotide sequences with IMGT/GENE-DB human TR gene sequences. A later analysis assigned CDR3 sequences and most-parsimonious VDJ recombination scenarios with the TCRdist pipeline. In a later analysis, every TCR beta chain was defined by the combination of its CDR3 amino acid sequence and its V-gene family, and reads without a unique V-gene family were dropped. A later analysis removed nearly 600 highly shared, low-generation-probability nucleotide sequences to deal with suspected cross-contamination and a sequencing artifact. In a later analysis, a clonal expansion index for each public chain was calculated from normalized within-repertoire ranks of inferred template counts. A later analysis computed generation probabilities with a VDJ recombination model fitted to out-of-frame rearrangements, and checked the results against IGoR. A later analysis scored TCR-TCR, TCR-HLA and TCR-CMV co-occurrence with hypergeometric tests, applying a repertoire-size bias correction to TCR pairs. A later analysis estimated false discovery rates by permuting HLA or CMV assignments 20 times. In a later analysis, co-occurring TCRs were grouped using DBSCAN, with TCRdist sequence similarity added in when clustering inside HLA-allele-positive subsets. Co-occurrence clustering excluded repertoires with fewer than 30,000 or more than 120,000 public chains, plus five with anomalous nucleotide sharing. TCRdb carries this immuneACCESS record with in-frame sequences only. Its versions omit some clonotypes, under half of them owing to an unresolved V gene in the studies checked, with the rest unexplained. Clonal size and the V and J genes are those of that table, whereas D and trimming came from the DNA. Counted in this sample were 200,000 to 250,000 clones; about 83% of them appeared once. Roughly 1.3% of the sample lies in the top ten.

In total, fewer than 750 healthy bone marrow donors made up the cohort. At the time of sampling, all cohort members were nominally healthy, though unrecorded immune exposures were likely present. CMV serostatus was recorded as positive for 289 and negative for about 50% of the 666 cohort members, whereas no CMV serostatus was recorded for the donor in question. Each donor provided a peripheral blood sample, and peripheral blood mononuclear cells were used for TCR beta sequencing. The Qiagen DNeasy Blood Extraction Kit was used to extract genomic DNA from the blood cell samples. The sequencing sample was made of PBMCs. This TCR was recovered from a human donor in good health.

At the DNA level, the sequence is TGCGCCAGCAGCCTTGGGGACAGGGCTGGAAACACCATATATTTT. Translated, this gives CASSLGDRAGNTIYF. Recombination connected TRBV5-1 to TRBJ1-3; TRBD1 aligns with 9 central bases. Relative to germline, V is missing 4 bases and J is missing 2 bases, with 4 bases of the junction outside any gene match. The cysteine opens and the phenylalanine closes a CDR3 of 15 amino acids. Just the 45-base CDR3 DNA is kept, in frame starting at base 1. Per the germline V gene, SGHRS is the CDR1 and YFSETQ is the CDR2.